Listed below are T cell receptor beta chains from one sample, sequenced in a study of cytomegalovirus exposure and HLA in healthy donors. Only in-frame clones appear in the TCRdb table, and some are missing; sequencing was by immunoSEQ multiplex PCR. This sample has tens of thousands of clones; around nine tenths occur once, and the top ten carry around 3%. Sequencing was done on a sample of PBMCs. These receptors originate from a boy between 10 and 17 years old in good health and CMV-seronegative. CDR3s include the opening cysteine and the closing phenylalanine or tryptophan. D genes are given only for firm matches. Only part of the rows carry a size: once, few, many, or a class if the clone is expanded.

size,J,D,V,DNA,CDR3
-,TRBJ2-1,-,TRBV6-4,TGTGCCAGCAGTGACGTGGGGGGGGGCACTTACAATGAGCAGTTCTTC,CASSDVGGGTYNEQFF
-,TRBJ1-1,-,TRBV4-1,TGCGCCAGCAGCCAAGATCCCGACAGGGAAGCTTTCTTT,CASSQDPDREAFF
-,TRBJ2-7,-,TRBV5-3,TGTGCTACACCCCGGGACTTCTGCTCCTACGAGCAGTACTTC,CATPRDFCSYEQYF
-,TRBJ2-6,-,TRBV6-4,TGTGCCAGCAGTGACTCGAGTAGCGGCTCTGGGGCCAACGTCCTGACTTTC,CASSDSSSGSGANVLTF
-,TRBJ2-3,-,TRBV28,TGTGCCAGCAGTCCGCTGGGGGGTGTTGTCCCTAGCACAGATACGCAGTATTTT,CASSPLGGVVPSTDTQYF
-,TRBJ2-5,TRBD2,TRBV2,TGTGCCAGCAGCCCGGGGGGAGCGGGGGGCCAAGAGACCCAGTACTTC,CASSPGGAGGQETQYF
once,TRBJ1-4,TRBD1,TRBV19,TGTGCCAGTAGTACCGCCCGACAGGGCCCCCTCCATCTGTTTTTT,CASSTARQGPLHLFF
-,TRBJ1-2,-,TRBV13,TGTGCCAGCAGCCCGCAGGGGAGCGCAGCTGGCTACACCTTC,CASSPQGSAAGYTF
-,TRBJ1-6,TRBD1,TRBV13,TGTGCCAGCAGCTCGGGACAGGGGGCTAGTAGGTCCTATAATTCACCCCTCCACTTT,CASSSGQGASRSYNSPLHF
-,TRBJ2-1,-,TRBV20-1,TGCAGTGCCGGGGCCTACAATGAGCAGTTCTTC,CSAGAYNEQFF
few,TRBJ2-1,TRBD1,TRBV6-1,TGTGCCAGCAGTGAAGACGACGGGACAGGGTCCAATGAGCAGTTCTTC,CASSEDDGTGSNEQFF
-,TRBJ2-7,TRBD1,TRBV7-2,TGTGCCAGCAGCTTAGTAGGGGGCTTTCGAGACGAGCAGTACTTC,CASSLVGGFRDEQYF
-,TRBJ2-7,TRBD1,TRBV5-1,TGCGCCAGCAGCTCCTCAGGACAGGGAGCCTACGAGCAGTACTTC,CASSSSGQGAYEQYF
-,TRBJ2-7,TRBD2,TRBV4-2,TGTGCCAGCAGCCAACGGGGACTAGCGGCCGGCGAGCAGTACTTC,CASSQRGLAAGEQYF
once,TRBJ2-1,TRBD1,TRBV28,TGTGCCAGCAGTTCCGGACAGGGGGCAAATGAGCAGTTCTTC,CASSSGQGANEQFF
-,TRBJ2-7,-,TRBV6-1,TGTGCCAGCAGTGAGGGGGGTGCCGGAAACGAGCAGTACTTC,CASSEGGAGNEQYF
-,TRBJ2-7,-,TRBV29-1,TGCAGCGTTAGGACAGACTCCTACGAGCAGTACTTC,CSVRTDSYEQYF
-,TRBJ2-5,TRBD1,TRBV19,TGTGCCAGTAGCCGAATGGGGACAGGGTTCCAAGAGACCCAGTACTTC,CASSRMGTGFQETQYF
-,TRBJ1-6,TRBD1,TRBV15,TGTGCCACCAGCAGAGATCAGACAGGGGGCAATAATTCACCCCTCCACTTT,CATSRDQTGGNNSPLHF
-,TRBJ2-7,-,TRBV6-1,TGTGCCAGCAGTGCCCCCGCCATGAGCTCCTACGAGCAGTACTTC,CASSAPAMSSYEQYF
-,TRBJ2-4,-,TRBV7-8,TGTGCCAGCAGCTTAGTCCTGGGAGGAAACATTCAGTACTTC,CASSLVLGGNIQYF
-,TRBJ1-1,-,TRBV5-1,TGCGCCAGCAGCTTTGGTGGGGCTCTAAACGATGAAGCTTTCTTT,CASSFGGALNDEAFF
-,TRBJ2-3,TRBD2,TRBV30,TGTGCCTGGACTAGCGGGGGGGCCGCTACGCAGTATTTT,CAWTSGGAATQYF
-,TRBJ1-2,-,TRBV7-2,TGTGCCAGCAGCTTAGCGCTAGCGGGCGGCTACACCTTC,CASSLALAGGYTF
-,TRBJ2-1,-,TRBV27,TGTGCCAGCAGTGAAGACAGTTACAATGAGCAGTTCTTC,CASSEDSYNEQFF
-,TRBJ2-7,TRBD1,TRBV6-1,TGTGCCAGCAGTCCAATGACAGGGAAAGTGTACGAGCAGTACTTC,CASSPMTGKVYEQYF
-,TRBJ2-7,-,TRBV30,TGTGCCTGGAGTCGGGACAAAGCATACGAGCAGTACTTC,CAWSRDKAYEQYF
-,TRBJ1-1,-,TRBV6-4,TGTGCCAGCAGTACACCGGGGGGGGTAGCTTTCTTT,CASSTPGGVAFF
-,TRBJ2-2,-,TRBV7-8,TGTGCCAGCAGCTTAGTAACAGGGTGGAACACCGGGGAGCTGTTTTTT,CASSLVTGWNTGELFF
-,TRBJ2-7,-,TRBV21-1,TGTGCCAGCAGCACCCCCAGACAGGCCACGGTGGGTTACGAGCAGTACTTC,CASSTPRQATVGYEQYF
-,TRBJ2-3,-,TRBV6-4,TGTGCCAGCAGTGACTCTCGGGACACAGATACGCAGTATTTT,CASSDSRDTDTQYF
-,TRBJ2-1,TRBD2,TRBV6-4,TGTGCCAGCAGTGAATCGAAAGGGACTAGCAGGAATGAGCAGTTCTTC,CASSESKGTSRNEQFF
-,TRBJ2-1,TRBD2,TRBV5-8,TGTGCCAGGCGAGCGGGGAGCTCCTACAATGAGCAGTTCTTC,CARRAGSSYNEQFF
-,TRBJ1-1,-,TRBV9,TGTGCCAGCAGCGGTCGGGAGGTTCTGAACACTGAAGCTTTCTTT,CASSGREVLNTEAFF
-,TRBJ1-2,-,TRBV4-2,TGTGCCAGCAGCCAAACGGCAGGCATAGTCTATGGCTACACCTTC,CASSQTAGIVYGYTF
once,TRBJ1-6,TRBD1,TRBV5-4,TGTGCCAGCAGCTTGGCGACAGGGGGGTCCTATAATTCACCCCTCCACTTT,CASSLATGGSYNSPLHF
-,TRBJ1-1,-,TRBV7-6,TGTGCCAGCAGCTTAGCGGTGGGCAGGGGTACTGAAGCTTTCTTT,CASSLAVGRGTEAFF
-,TRBJ1-4,TRBD1,TRBV18,TGTGCCAGCTCACTTAACAGGGGGCCTAATGAAAAACTGTTTTTT,CASSLNRGPNEKLFF
-,TRBJ2-2,-,TRBV28,TGTGCCAGCACCTTCACCGGGGAGCTGTTTTTT,CASTFTGELFF
-,TRBJ2-3,-,TRBV25-1,TGTGCCAGCAGTGAGTGGGAGCTAACAAGCACAGATACGCAGTATTTT,CASSEWELTSTDTQYF
-,TRBJ2-3,TRBD2,TRBV5-1,TGCGCCAGCTGGAGCGGGGGGGTCGTCGGCACAGATACGCAGTATTTT,CASWSGGVVGTDTQYF
-,TRBJ2-1,-,TRBV11-2,TGTGCCAGCAGCGCCCGCGGGGCGGAGTACAATGAGCAGTTCTTC,CASSARGAEYNEQFF